This T cell receptor (beta chain) is from a study of blood T cell repertoires in COVID-19. Study-level background: PBMCs, B-cell-depleted T cells, or T cells provided the cDNA or gDNA that made up the material.

Some clones are missing from TCRdb's copy, which holds only in-frame ones; the method was immunoSEQ multiplex PCR. The sample includes hundreds of thousands of clones, about 85% seen only once; the top ten take roughly 2%. CDR1 is DFQATT, CDR2 SNEGSKA, per germline (reference sequence). The J segment lost 4 bases and the V segment lost 3 bases, leaving 7 bases of the junction unmatched. The CDR3 extends over 15 amino acids. The sample consisted of peripheral blood. J is TRBJ2-5 and V is TRBV20-1, with 11 bases identical to TRBD2. This TCR derives from a woman aged 50 to 65 who had recovered from COVID-19. Written as DNA, the CDR3 is TGCAGTGCTAGTCTGTCTAGCGGGGGGTCAGAGACCCAGTACTTC. Protein sequence: CSASLSSGGSETQYF.